The 15 T cell receptor beta chains below were found in one sample sequenced in a study of blood T cells in healthy people across ages. Next came a second PCR, run for roughly 6 to 11 cycles, which used a sample-barcoded 5' primer along with a J-beta primer mix. TCRdb independently ran MiXCR on the 5' RACE reads; one entry per CDR3 protein. The table shows about 780,000 distinct CDR3 sequences, with about 45% occurring only once. Sequencing was performed on blood. Receptors originate from an elderly man in good health.

This clonotype was detected ten times or more. The J gene is TRBJ2-7, the V gene TRBV4-1; D possibly corresponds to TRBD1 (5 bases). V lost 0 bases to trimming and J lost 0 bases, with 9 bases between them. The CDR3 consists of 15 residues. CDR1 is MGHRA, CDR2 YSYEKL, per germline. The CDR3: CASSQERQSSYEQYF. CDR3 nucleotides: TGCGCCAGCAGCCAAGAGAGACAGAGCTCCTACGAGCAGTACTTC.

The chain links TRBV7-8 to TRBJ1-5; D is uncertain. Trimming stripped 4 bases from V and 5 bases from J, with 15 bases between. Germline V gives CDR1 SGHVS, CDR2 FQNEAQ. CDR3 length: 15 residues. CDR3 sequence reads: CASSSLSSPDQPQHF. CDR3 nucleotides: TGTGCCAGCAGCTCCCTTTCCAGTCCGGATCAGCCCCAGCATTTT.

The gene calls are TRBV20-1 and TRBJ2-7; D perhaps matches TRBD2 (6 bases). The last part of the DNA fits TRBJ2-5 better; the J call may be wrong. The germline CDR1 and CDR2 sequences are DFQATT and SNEGSKA (reference sequence). This CDR3 contains 15 residues. Here the CDR3 DNA reads TGCAGTGCTAGAGATTTTCGCGGGGCCCAAGAGACCCAGTACTTC. It is translated as CSARDFRGAQETQYF.

About this clonotype: A read error may explain this, as a much larger clone is one base away. This sequence joins TRBV20-1 and TRBJ2-1; weak D call: TRBD1 (6 bases). The germline V gene has CDR1 DFQATT and CDR2 SNEGSKA (reference sequence). This CDR3 has 13 amino acids. CDR3: CSGISQGYTEQFF. The CDR3 DNA is TGCAGTGGAATCTCACAGGGCTACACTGAGCAGTTCTTC.

V gene TRBV14 combines with J gene TRBJ2-1; D uncertain. The J call may be mistaken, given a closer DNA end match to TRBJ2-7. Germline assignment: CDR1 SGHDN and CDR2 FVKESK. This CDR3 comprises 15 residues. Written as DNA, the CDR3 is TGTGCCAGCAGCCAACACCAGAATAGGTACAATGAGCAGTACTTC. This translates into CASSQHQNRYNEQYF.

The chain carries TRBV2 and TRBJ2-7; 13 bases match TRBD2. V was clipped by 9 bases and J by 6 bases; unmatched bases: 5. This CDR3 comprises 13 residues. Germline lookup yields CDR1 SNHLY and CDR2 FYNNEI. CDR3 in DNA: TGTGCCAGGCGGACTAGCGGGAGTAGCGAGCAGTACTTC. This codes for CARRTSGSSEQYF.

This clonotype was detected a few times. This chain joins TRBV6-2 or TRBV6-3 and TRBJ2-1; D gene uncertain. This CDR3 region has 9 residues. V gave up 10 bases and J gave up 9 bases, with 7 bases separating them. Germline assignment: CDR1 MNHEY and CDR2 SVGEGT. The CDR3 region has the DNA TGTGCCACCATCGCTGAGCAGTTCTTC. It codes for CATIAEQFF.

Remarks on this clonotype: A much larger clone is a single base away; this may be a read error. The chain is built from TRBV12-3 or TRBV12-4 and TRBJ1-1; D gene ambiguous. With 7 bases removed from V and 5 bases from J, the gap between germline ends came to 14 bases. The CDR3 is 13 residues long. CDR3: CASTPQRSTEAFF. CDR3 DNA: TGTGCCAGCACTCCCCAGAGAAGTACTGAAGCTTTCTTT.

The chain has TRBV10-3 and TRBJ2-7; 7 bases match TRBD2. The CDR3 extends over 12 amino acids. Looked up from germline, CDR1 is ENHRY and CDR2 is SYGVKD. Trimming cost V 10 bases and J 6 bases; bases outside gene matches: 9. The CDR3 reads CATHPGEGEQYF. The CDR3 DNA follows: TGTGCCACCCATCCGGGGGAGGGCGAGCAGTACTTC.

This clonotype was seen more than once but under ten times. This chain joins TRBV5-1 and TRBJ2-1; no firm D call. Germline CDR1 SGHRS, CDR2 YFSETQ. The CDR3 runs to 12 residues. The ends were cut back, 2 bases at V and 9 bases at J, with 9 bases in the middle. CDR3 in amino acids: CASSFGLGEQFF. In DNA form, the CDR3 reads TGCGCCAGCAGCTTCGGATTGGGTGAGCAGTTCTTC.

This clonotype has a handful of counts. The J gene is TRBJ2-1, the V gene TRBV7-9; 10 nucleotides agree with TRBD2. The J segment lost 8 bases and the V segment lost 1 base, leaving 5 bases of the junction unmatched. The CDR3 totals 15 residues. Germline V gene data show CDR1 as SEHNR and CDR2 as FQNEAQ (reference sequence). The DNA for the CDR3 is TGTGCCAGCAGCTTAGACCTAGCGGGAGTCGATGAGCAGTTCTTC. It translates to CASSLDLAGVDEQFF. Full variable domain (missing parts from reference TRBV7-9 and TRBJ2-1): DTGVSQNPRHKITKRGQNVTFRCDPISEHNRLYWYRQTLGQGPEFLTYFQNEAQLEKSRLLSDRFSAERPKGSFSTLEIQRTEQGDSAMYLCASSLDLAGVDEQFFGPGTRLTVL.

This clonotype was recorded at least ten times. The chain is built from TRBV7-2 and TRBJ2-7; 9 bases match TRBD1. CDR1 is SGHTA and CDR2 is FQGNSA in the germline V gene. The CDR3 covers 17 residues. V was pared by 0 bases and J by 0 bases, with 6 bases of the junction left unmatched. The CDR3 nucleotides are TGTGCCAGCAGCTTAGCTTGGGGGACAGGGTACTCCTACGAGCAGTACTTC. Protein product: CASSLAWGTGYSYEQYF.

The chain is built from TRBV12-3 or TRBV12-4 and TRBJ2-1; 11 bases map to TRBD2. Trimming took 5 bases from V and 11 from J; bases not matched to a gene: 2. CDR3 length equals 12 residues. CDR3 sequence (DNA): TGTGCCAGCAGTACTAGCGGGGGTAAGCAGTTCTTC. Protein: CASSTSGGKQFF.

For this clonotype: With a much larger clone just one base away, this may be a read error. The rearrangement uses TRBV5-1 and TRBJ2-1; D is unresolved. Germline V gene data show CDR1 as SGHRS and CDR2 as YFSETQ. The CDR3 covers 14 residues. Trimming removed 0 bases from V and 12 bases from J, with 16 bases in between. The CDR3 DNA sequence: TGCGCCAGCAGCTTGGGGCCCGCCTCAGATGGGCAGTTCTTC. This encodes CASSLGPASDGQFF.

The V and J genes are TRBV14 and TRBJ2-5; tentative D call: TRBD2 (5 bases). The CDR3 spans 14 residues. V lost 0 bases and J 7 bases, leaving 12 bases between the germline ends. Germline lookup yields CDR1 SGHDN and CDR2 FVKESK. As DNA, the CDR3 is TGTGCCAGCAGCCAAGAATGGGAGAGGGTGACCCAGTACTTC. It yields the protein CASSQEWERVTQYF.